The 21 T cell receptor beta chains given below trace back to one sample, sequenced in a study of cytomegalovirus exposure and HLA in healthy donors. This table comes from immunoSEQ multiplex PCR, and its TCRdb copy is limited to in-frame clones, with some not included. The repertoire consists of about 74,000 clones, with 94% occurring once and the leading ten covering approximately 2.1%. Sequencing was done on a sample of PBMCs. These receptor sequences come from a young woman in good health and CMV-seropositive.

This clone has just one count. Here the CDR3 DNA reads TGCGCCAGCAGCTTGGTCGCGCGGAGCAGCTCCTACAATGAGCAGTTCTTC. Translated: CASSLVARSSSYNEQFF. The chain employs TRBV5-1 and TRBJ2-1; D gene ambiguous. In germline, CDR1 is SGHRS, CDR2 YFSETQ. The ends were cut back, 0 bases at V and 0 bases at J, with 13 bases in the middle. The CDR3 runs to 17 residues.

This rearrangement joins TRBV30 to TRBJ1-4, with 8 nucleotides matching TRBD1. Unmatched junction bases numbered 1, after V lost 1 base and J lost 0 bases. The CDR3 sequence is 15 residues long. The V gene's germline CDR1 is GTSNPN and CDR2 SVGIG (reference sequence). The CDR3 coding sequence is TGTGCCTGGAGTGAGACAGGGGCAACTAATGAAAAACTGTTTTTT. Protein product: CAWSETGATNEKLFF.

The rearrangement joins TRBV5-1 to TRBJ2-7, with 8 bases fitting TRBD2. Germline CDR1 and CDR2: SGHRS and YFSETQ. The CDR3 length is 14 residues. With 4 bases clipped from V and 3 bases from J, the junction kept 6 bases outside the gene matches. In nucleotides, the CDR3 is TGCGCCAGCAGCCCCGGGAGGGCCCTCTACGAGCAGTACTTC. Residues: CASSPGRALYEQYF.

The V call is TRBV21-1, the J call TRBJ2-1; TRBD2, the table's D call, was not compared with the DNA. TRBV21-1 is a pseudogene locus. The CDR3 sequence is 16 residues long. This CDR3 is CASSTEAGDPLGEQFF. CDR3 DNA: TGTGCCAGCAGCACCGAGGCGGGAGATCCTTTGGGTGAGCAGTTCTTC.

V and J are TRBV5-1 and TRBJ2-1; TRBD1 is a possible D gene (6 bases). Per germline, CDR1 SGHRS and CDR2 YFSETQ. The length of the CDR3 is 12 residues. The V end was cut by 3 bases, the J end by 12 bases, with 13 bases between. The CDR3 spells CASSSRGTRQFF. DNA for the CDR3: TGCGCCAGCAGCTCCAGGGGAACGAGGCAGTTCTTC.

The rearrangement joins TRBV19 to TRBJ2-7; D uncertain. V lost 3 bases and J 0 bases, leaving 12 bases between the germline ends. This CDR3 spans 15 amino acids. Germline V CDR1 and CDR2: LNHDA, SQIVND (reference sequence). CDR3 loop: CASSMSAASSYEQYF. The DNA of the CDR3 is TGTGCCAGTAGTATGTCGGCAGCGAGCTCCTACGAGCAGTACTTC.

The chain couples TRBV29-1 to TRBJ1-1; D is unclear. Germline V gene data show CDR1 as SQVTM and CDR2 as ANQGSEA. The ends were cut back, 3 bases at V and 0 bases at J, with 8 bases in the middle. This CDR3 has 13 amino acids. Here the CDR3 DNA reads TGCAGCGTTGAGGGCCTGATGAACACTGAAGCTTTCTTT. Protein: CSVEGLMNTEAFF.

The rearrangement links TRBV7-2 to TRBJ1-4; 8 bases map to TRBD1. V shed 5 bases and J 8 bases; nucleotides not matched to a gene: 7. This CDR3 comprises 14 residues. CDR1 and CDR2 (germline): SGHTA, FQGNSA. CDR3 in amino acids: CASSTRTGQEKLFF. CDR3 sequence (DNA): TGTGCCAGCAGCACCCGGACAGGGCAAGAAAAACTGTTTTTT.

The CDR3: CASSWDTSYEQYF. In DNA form, the CDR3 reads TGTGCCAGCAGTTGGGACACTTCCTACGAGCAGTACTTC. This chain connects TRBV27 to TRBJ2-7; tentative D call: TRBD1 (6 bases). The CDR3 has 13 residues. Trimming removed 4 bases at V and 1 base at J, with 8 bases between. CDR1 and CDR2 (germline): MNHEY, SMNVEV (reference sequence).

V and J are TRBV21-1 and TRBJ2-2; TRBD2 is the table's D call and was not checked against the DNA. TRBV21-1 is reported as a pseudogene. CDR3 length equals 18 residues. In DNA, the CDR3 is TGTGCCAGCAGACTGCTAATAGCGGGAGGACTCAACACCGGGGAGCTGTTTTTT. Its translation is CASRLLIAGGLNTGELFF.

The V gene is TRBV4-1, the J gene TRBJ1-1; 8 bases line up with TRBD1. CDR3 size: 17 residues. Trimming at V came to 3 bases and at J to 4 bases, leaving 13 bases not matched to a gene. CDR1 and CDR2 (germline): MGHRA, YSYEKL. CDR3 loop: CASSHPGAGGGITEAFF. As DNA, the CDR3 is TGCGCCAGCAGCCACCCCGGGGCAGGGGGCGGAATCACTGAAGCTTTCTTT.

The chain's CDR3 is CASSSLPGQGEQYF. The CDR3 nucleotides are TGTGCCAGCAGTTCGCTCCCGGGACAGGGTGAGCAGTACTTC. J is TRBJ2-7 and V is TRBV27; TRBD1 agrees at 9 bases. Germline V gene lookup returns CDR1 MNHEY and CDR2 SMNVEV (reference sequence). The CDR3 consists of 14 residues. J lost 7 bases, V lost 4 bases, and 8 bases had no gene match.

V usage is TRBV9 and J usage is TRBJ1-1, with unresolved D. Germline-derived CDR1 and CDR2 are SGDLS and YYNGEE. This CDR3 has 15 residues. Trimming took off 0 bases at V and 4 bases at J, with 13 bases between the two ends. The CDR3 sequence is CASSVEPTMTTEAFF. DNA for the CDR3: TGTGCCAGCAGCGTAGAACCGACAATGACCACTGAAGCTTTCTTT. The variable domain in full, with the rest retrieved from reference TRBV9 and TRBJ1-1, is DSGVTQTPKHLITATGQRVTLRCSPRSGDLSVYWYQQSLDQGLQFLIQYYNGEERAKGNILERFSAQQFPDLHSELNLSSLELGDSALYFCASSVEPTMTTEAFFGQGTRLTVV.

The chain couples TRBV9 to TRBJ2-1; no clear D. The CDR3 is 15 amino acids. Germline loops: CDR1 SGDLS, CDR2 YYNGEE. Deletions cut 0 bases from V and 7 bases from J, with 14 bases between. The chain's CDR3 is CASSVEASRGNEQFF. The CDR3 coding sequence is TGTGCCAGCAGCGTAGAGGCTAGTAGAGGAAATGAGCAGTTCTTC.

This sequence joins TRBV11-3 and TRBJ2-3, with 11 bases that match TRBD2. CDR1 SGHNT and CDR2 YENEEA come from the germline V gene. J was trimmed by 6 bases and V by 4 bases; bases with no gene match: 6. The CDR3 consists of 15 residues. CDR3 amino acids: CASSSSGGRGDTQYF. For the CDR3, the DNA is TGTGCCAGCAGCTCTAGCGGGGGGCGCGGGGATACGCAGTATTTT.

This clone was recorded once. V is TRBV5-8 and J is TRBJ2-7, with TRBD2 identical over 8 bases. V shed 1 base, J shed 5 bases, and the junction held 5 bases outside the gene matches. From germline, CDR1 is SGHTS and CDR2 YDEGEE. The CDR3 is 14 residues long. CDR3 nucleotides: TGTGCCAGCAGCTTGTTGGGACTAGTGCACGAGCAGTACTTC. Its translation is CASSLLGLVHEQYF.

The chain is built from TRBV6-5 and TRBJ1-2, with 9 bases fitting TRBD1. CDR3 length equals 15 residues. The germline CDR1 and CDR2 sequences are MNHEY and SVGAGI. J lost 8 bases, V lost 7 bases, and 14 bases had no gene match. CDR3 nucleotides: TGTGCCAGCAAGCGACAGGGGGTTCGACTGGGAGGCTACACCTTC. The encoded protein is CASKRQGVRLGGYTF.

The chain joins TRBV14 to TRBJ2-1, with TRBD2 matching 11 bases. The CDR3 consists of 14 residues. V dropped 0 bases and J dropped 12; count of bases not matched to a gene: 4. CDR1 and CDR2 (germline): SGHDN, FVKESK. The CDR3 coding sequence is TGTGCCAGCAGCCAAGAGACTAGCGGGGTGAGGCAGTTCTTC. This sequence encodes CASSQETSGVRQFF. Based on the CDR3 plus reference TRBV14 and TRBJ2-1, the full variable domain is EAGVTQFPSHSVIEKGQTVTLRCDPISGHDNLYWYRRVMGKEIKFLLHFVKESKQDESGMPNNRFLAERTGGTYSTLKVQPAELEDSGVYFCASSQETSGVRQFFGPGTRLTVL.

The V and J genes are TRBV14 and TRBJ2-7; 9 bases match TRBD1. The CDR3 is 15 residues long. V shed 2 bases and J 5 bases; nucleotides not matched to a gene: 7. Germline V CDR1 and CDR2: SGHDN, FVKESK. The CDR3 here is CASSQFLTGGHEQYF. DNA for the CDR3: TGTGCCAGCAGCCAATTCCTGACAGGGGGACACGAGCAGTACTTC.

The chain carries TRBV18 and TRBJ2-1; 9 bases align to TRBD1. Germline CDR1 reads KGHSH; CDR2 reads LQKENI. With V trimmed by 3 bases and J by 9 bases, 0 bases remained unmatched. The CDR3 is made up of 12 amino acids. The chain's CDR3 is CASSPTGGEQFF. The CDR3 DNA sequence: TGTGCCAGCTCACCGACAGGGGGTGAGCAGTTCTTC.

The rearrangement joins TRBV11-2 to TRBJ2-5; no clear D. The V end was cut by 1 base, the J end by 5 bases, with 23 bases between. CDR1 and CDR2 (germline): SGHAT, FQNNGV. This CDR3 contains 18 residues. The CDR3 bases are TGTGCCAGCAGCTTAGCTCTCGGGTGGCGTTCCGGTGGGGAGACCCAGTACTTC. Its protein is CASSLALGWRSGGETQYF.